Listed below are T cell receptor beta chains from one sample, sequenced in a study of T cells in Graves' hyperthyroidism and ophthalmopathy. TCRdb fed the multiplex PCR reads into MiXCR, producing one record per CDR3 protein. Of some 350,000 distinct CDR3 sequences listed, about 16% are singletons. The material sequenced was blood. These receptors came from a woman in her sixties or seventies with Graves' ophthalmopathy. Both conserved end residues are part of each CDR3. Each record gives: J gene, V gene, clone size, D gene, CDR3 protein, CDR3 DNA. D genes are given only for firm matches. Only some rows state a clone size, as once, few, many or a class for expanded clones.

TRBJ2-1	TRBV29-1	-	-	CSVTPDSYNEQFF	TGCAGCGTCACCCCGGACTCCTACAATGAGCAGTTCTTC
TRBJ2-7	TRBV27	many	-	CASSFNGAYEQYF	TGTGCCAGCAGTTTCAACGGAGCCTACGAGCAGTACTTC
TRBJ2-1	TRBV6-1	many	-	CASREVSYNEQFF	TGTGCCAGCAGGGAGGTTTCCTACAATGAGCAGTTCTTC
TRBJ2-5	TRBV12-3/TRBV12-4	many	-	CASSGGPNQETQYF	TGTGCCAGCAGCGGGGGACCTAACCAAGAGACCCAGTACTTC
TRBJ2-1	TRBV6-2/TRBV6-3	few	TRBD2	CASTHYRTSGSYNEQFF	TGTGCCAGCACCCATTACAGGACTAGCGGGAGTTACAATGAGCAGTTCTTC
TRBJ2-1	TRBV20-1	many	TRBD2	CSAPTSGNYNEQFF	TGCAGTGCCCCAACTAGCGGGAATTACAATGAGCAGTTCTTC
TRBJ2-1	TRBV7-2	many	TRBD2	CASSPQGRADPHNEQFF	TGTGCCAGCAGCCCCCAAGGGAGGGCTGATCCCCACAATGAGCAGTTCTTC
TRBJ2-1	TRBV6-1	-	TRBD2	CASIKTSGGYNEQFF	TGTGCCAGCATTAAGACTAGCGGGGGATACAATGAGCAGTTCTTC
TRBJ2-1	TRBV20-1	many	TRBD2	CSASPGMGLVHNEQFF	TGCAGTGCTAGCCCAGGCATGGGACTAGTTCACAATGAGCAGTTCTTC
TRBJ1-6	TRBV18	many	TRBD1	CASSPGQGTSPLHF	TGTGCCAGCTCACCGGGACAGGGAACTTCACCCCTCCACTTT
TRBJ1-2	TRBV27	many	TRBD1	CASSARQGSYGYTF	TGTGCCAGCAGTGCGAGACAGGGGAGCTATGGCTACACCTTC
TRBJ2-1	TRBV12-3/TRBV12-4	-	TRBD1	CASSTRGTGLSYNEQFF	TGTGCCAGCAGCACCCGGGGGACAGGGTTAAGTTACAATGAGCAGTTCTTC
TRBJ1-2	TRBV28	many	-	CASRSLGEGYTF	TGTGCCAGCAGATCCTTGGGGGAGGGCTACACCTTC
TRBJ2-2	TRBV7-9	few	-	CASSLGQFPGELFF	TGTGCCAGCAGCTTAGGACAGTTTCCCGGGGAGCTGTTTTTT
TRBJ2-3	TRBV6-1	many	TRBD1	CASSLDREGDTQYF	TGTGCCAGCAGTTTGGACAGGGAAGGGGATACGCAGTATTTT
TRBJ2-1	TRBV2	many	TRBD2	CASLLELAGVRNEQFF	TGTGCCAGCCTCCTGGAACTAGCGGGAGTGCGTAATGAGCAGTTCTTC
TRBJ2-3	TRBV12-3/TRBV12-4	-	-	CASRPWGTYTDTQYF	TGTGCCAGCAGGCCCTGGGGCACCTACACAGATACGCAGTATTTT
TRBJ2-3	TRBV13	many	-	CASIQSAQSPDTQYF	TGTGCCAGCATTCAAAGCGCCCAGTCCCCAGATACGCAGTATTTT
TRBJ1-3	TRBV5-8	-	-	CASSFGGRDTIYF	TGTGCCAGCAGCTTCGGGGGCAGAGACACCATATATTTT
TRBJ2-5	TRBV19	few	-	CASNTLTGIQETQYF	TGTGCCAGTAATACGCTGACAGGCATCCAAGAGACCCAGTACTTC
TRBJ1-5	TRBV28	few	-	CASRGPPGQPQHF	TGTGCCAGCAGGGGGCCCCCTGGACAGCCCCAGCATTTT
TRBJ2-7	TRBV18	-	TRBD2	CASSPPTGGPNEQYF	TGTGCCAGCTCACCACCGACGGGAGGGCCAAATGAGCAGTACTTC
TRBJ2-6	TRBV29-1	many	TRBD1	CSVVTGQGRVLTF	TGCAGCGTTGTAACGGGACAGGGCAGGGTCCTGACTTTC
TRBJ2-1	TRBV5-1	many	-	CASSLSGALDNEQFF	TGCGCCAGCAGCTTGTCGGGGGCTCTTGACAATGAGCAGTTCTTC
TRBJ2-3	TRBV7-2	many	-	CASSLAAGGDGRSDTQYF	TGTGCCAGCAGCTTAGCGGCAGGGGGTGACGGGAGGTCAGATACGCAGTATTTT
TRBJ2-7	TRBV9	many	TRBD1	CASSATTGKNEQYF	TGTGCCAGCAGCGCTACGACAGGGAAAAACGAGCAGTACTTC
TRBJ2-3	TRBV20-1	many	-	CSATGSFGTDTQYF	TGCAGTGCGACCGGGAGTTTCGGCACAGATACGCAGTATTTT
TRBJ2-3	TRBV15	-	-	CATEDSSSDTQYF	TGTGCCACCGAAGATTCTAGTTCAGATACGCAGTATTTT
TRBJ1-5	TRBV5-1	once	-	CASSLDGHNQPQHF	TGCGCCAGCAGCTTGGACGGACACAATCAGCCCCAGCATTTT
TRBJ1-2	TRBV27	few	TRBD1	CASSGQGGNYGYTF	TGTGCCAGCAGCGGACAGGGGGGCAACTATGGCTACACCTTC
TRBJ2-3	TRBV5-1	many	-	CASSLAGTDTQYF	TGTGCCAGCAGTTTAGCGGGCACAGATACGCAGTATTTT
TRBJ2-1	TRBV20-1	many	TRBD2	CSAYWTSGGNEQFF	TGCAGTGCTTATTGGACTAGCGGGGGCAATGAGCAGTTCTTC
TRBJ2-3	TRBV14	-	-	CASSQDDQWGTDTQYF	TGTGCCAGCAGCCAAGACGACCAATGGGGCACAGATACGCAGTATTTT
TRBJ2-7	TRBV28	many	-	CASSSLEVGGYEQYF	TGTGCCAGCAGTTCCCTTGAGGTCGGCGGTTACGAGCAGTACTTC
TRBJ2-1	TRBV28	many	-	CASSGGTYNEQFF	TGTGCCAGCAGCGGGGGAACCTACAATGAGCAGTTCTTC
TRBJ1-4	TRBV12-3/TRBV12-4	few	TRBD1	CASSRDRTTNEKLFF	TGTGCCAGCAGTCGGGACAGAACAACTAATGAAAAACTGTTTTTT
TRBJ2-7	TRBV11-1	many	-	CASGGREKGEQYF	TGTGCCAGCGGGGGACGGGAGAAGGGCGAGCAGTACTTC